This T cell receptor (beta chain) was sequenced in a study of T cell responses to AZD1222 COVID-19 vaccine (dated by TCRdb to about 2021). At the level of the whole study: AZD1222 recipients given second doses at about 4 weeks or at about 12 weeks were pooled, since spike-specific TCR depth and breadth were not found to differ between the two schedules. Trial participants were enrolled into age subgroups of 18-55, 56-69 and 70-plus years, which contained around 150, 28 and 57 TCR-sequenced participants, respectively. A total of more than 230 trial participants underwent TCR sequencing, of whom about 200 received two doses of AZD1222 and about 25 received two doses of the MenACWY control vaccine.

Broader findings and caveats from the paper: Conclusions about previously exposed vaccinees are limited because only six or seven AZD1222 recipients were SARS-CoV-2 seropositive at baseline. No day 14 peak-response samples were available, so repertoires were characterized only after the peak T cell response. In the small 56-69-year group, the increase in depth fell short of significance, most likely because of low power. Most participants were white British and females outnumbered males, and the authors suggested that clonal diversity may have been underestimated. After two AZD1222 doses, spike-specific TCR breadth and depth were significantly higher than at day 0 and than in MenACWY recipients. The whole spike protein was spanned by vaccine-associated CD4 TCRs, and dominant responses were seen in regions 160-218 and 743-854. Reportedly, close to half of the unique spike-specific TCRs recognized epitopes lying outside the regions that are mutated in the B.1.351 and B.1.1.7 variants.

The CDR3 regions of human TCRbeta chains were analyzed by immunosequencing. The study's processing was this. Repertoire TCRs were matched against a reference library of SARS-CoV-2-specific TCRs generated with the MIRA antigen-specificity platform. Breadth was defined as the fraction of unique TCRs that were SARS-CoV-2-associated, and depth was defined as the fraction of total T cells that were SARS-CoV-2-associated. Using the MIRA data, each spike-specific TCR was mapped to the spike region that the TCR reacts to and placed in a CD4 or CD8 class. Log10-transformed breadth and depth values were compared by one-way ANOVA with Sidak's multiple comparisons tests. TCRdb re-hosts the immuneACCESS table, in-frame sequences only. Its copies lack some clones; in the studies checked, an unresolved V gene accounts for under half of them, and the cause for the rest is not known. V and J calls and clone size follow that table, whereas D and trimming were derived from the DNA. The sample records 130,000 to 150,000 clones, under 95% of which are singletons. In total, the top ten clones hold approximately 2% of the sample.

About this clone: No antigen is known for it. Per-base quality was not reported, and no clone a single base away is much larger than it.

The sample's time point label is to be understood as: baseline before first vaccination. Vaccinee samples came from UK trials COV001 and COV002, including a single-blind randomized controlled phase 2/3 trial of AZD1222 (ChAdOx1 nCoV-19) in healthy adults. For TCRbeta chain sequencing, PBMC samples from trial participants were taken at day 0 and at day 28 after the second dose. Source: peripheral blood, taken on day 0 of AZD1222 vaccination. The source of this sequence is an adult in good health.

The CDR3 reads CATSRTRGQETQYF. The bases are TGTGCCACCAGCAGAACTCGGGGCCAAGAGACCCAGTACTTC. The sequence is built from TRBV15 and TRBJ2-5, with TRBD2 perhaps the D gene, on 5 matching bases. The germline V gene (reference sequence) specifies LNHNV as CDR1 and YYDKDF as CDR2. V and J lose 2 bases and 1 base, and a span of 8 bases separates them. Taken from cysteine to phenylalanine, the CDR3 has 14 residues. Kept here is only the CDR3 DNA, which spans 42 bases and is read in frame from base 1.